Listed here is a single TCR beta chain. The antigen is not known. The data originate from a study of lymphopenia after photon versus proton radiotherapy. The V end lost 5 bases, the J end lost 0 bases, and 17 bases lay between the germline ends. This CDR3 spans 16 amino acids. Germline lookup yields CDR1 LNHDA and CDR2 SQIVND (reference sequence). The data were produced by immunoSEQ multiplex PCR, yet TCRdb's version contains in-frame clones alone and is incomplete. The table shows tens of thousands of clones, with over 75% occurring only once. General study findings and limits: After the lymphocyte nadir, photon-treated repertoires showed oligoclonal expansion, especially of CD8+ Temra cells.

V gene TRBV19 combines with J gene TRBJ2-7, with D maybe TRBD1 (5 bases). This specimen was peripheral blood, taken from a patient treated with photon-based radiotherapy. This sequence was found in a man in his forties or fifties with gastric cancer. The CDR3 coding sequence is TGTGCCAGTAGTGAAGGACACTCGACCCTCTCCTACGAGCAGTACTTC. Amino acids: CASSEGHSTLSYEQYF.